This TCR beta chain was sequenced in a study of T cells in tumors after PD-1 blockade. Sequencing was performed with immunoSEQ multiplex PCR; in TCRdb, only in-frame clones are kept and a portion is missing. This table holds about 10,000 clones, approximately 70% found once. The V end was cut by 9 bases, the J end by 3 bases, with 17 bases between. The CDR3 spans 14 residues. Germline V CDR1 and CDR2: SEHNR, FQNEAQ (reference sequence). The chain has TRBV7-9 and TRBJ1-2; D not resolved. The source material was tumor tissue, sampled after anti-PD-1 treatment. The receptor was derived from a human donor with basal cell carcinoma. CDR3 sequence reads: CASQKDGNDYGYTF. In nucleotides, the CDR3 is TGTGCCAGTCAGAAGGACGGGAACGACTATGGCTACACCTTC. Combining the CDR3 with reference TRBV7-9 and TRBJ1-2 gives the whole variable domain DTGVSQNPRHKITKRGQNVTFRCDPISEHNRLYWYRQTLGQGPEFLTYFQNEAQLEKSRLLSDRFSAERPKGSFSTLEIQRTEQGDSAMYLCASQKDGNDYGYTFGSGTRLTVV.